This T cell receptor beta chain was captured in a study of T cell changes during pregnancy in multiple sclerosis. Measured with immunoSEQ multiplex PCR; TCRdb has only the in-frame clones, and not every one. Of some 94,000 clones listed, roughly 90% are singletons. Losses at the gene ends were 4 bases for V and 7 bases for J; bases not matched to a gene: 14. From germline, CDR1 is SGHDN and CDR2 FVKESK. This CDR3 contains 17 residues. The chain joins TRBV14 to TRBJ2-1; 9 bases fit TRBD1. Sample: peripheral blood, taken in the first trimester of pregnancy. This sequence originates from a female donor in good health, enrolled as a control in a pregnancy study. CDR3 DNA: TGTGCCAGCAGCCCTTTAGGAGGACAGGGGCGGGAGAATGAGCAGTTCTTC. Translation gives CASSPLGGQGRENEQFF. The entire variable domain, with the rest obtained from reference TRBV14 and TRBJ2-1, is as follows: EAGVTQFPSHSVIEKGQTVTLRCDPISGHDNLYWYRRVMGKEIKFLLHFVKESKQDESGMPNNRFLAERTGGTYSTLKVQPAELEDSGVYFCASSPLGGQGRENEQFFGPGTRLTVL.